The 30 T cell receptor beta chains given below trace back to one sample, sequenced in a study of blood T cell repertoires in COVID-19. The assay was immunoSEQ multiplex PCR, and TCRdb's table has in-frame clones only and misses some. Of approximately 250,000 clones in the sample, over 80% were seen once. Material for sequencing was peripheral blood. The receptors derive from a human donor in a cohort sampled during active COVID-19.

The chain recombines TRBV14 with TRBJ2-5; no clear D. Trimming took off 3 bases at V and 2 bases at J, with 4 bases between the two ends. Germline V gives CDR1 SGHDN, CDR2 FVKESK. The length of the CDR3 is 12 residues. The chain's CDR3 is CASSQSQETQYF. In DNA form, the CDR3 reads TGTGCCAGCAGCCAGTCACAAGAGACCCAGTACTTC.

The CDR3 nucleotides read TGCGCCAGCGGGACTAGCGGATACACCGGGGAGCTGTTTTTT. Translated, it gives CASGTSGYTGELFF. The chain has TRBV5-1 and TRBJ2-2; 11 bases line up with TRBD2. Germline assignment: CDR1 SGHRS and CDR2 YFSETQ. The CDR3 runs to 14 residues. The trim removed 7 bases at V and 3 bases at J, leaving 2 bases unmatched.

The chain carries TRBV3-1 (or the pseudogene TRBV3-2) and TRBJ2-2; no firm D call. V was cut by 0 bases and J by 8 bases, with 16 bases left in between. The CDR3 runs 16 residues. Germline V CDR1 and CDR2: LGHDT, YNNKEL (reference sequence). The CDR3 DNA reads TGTGCCAGCAGCCAAGAGAGCGCAGACGTTTGGGGGGAGCTGTTTTTT. Protein product: CASSQESADVWGELFF.

On this clone: The conserved closing phenylalanine or tryptophan is absent in this CDR3, likely reflecting a read error. No DNA is shown, since the ends of the CDR3 on it are uncertain; the CDR3 is the one TCRdb lists. This chain connects TRBV28 to TRBJ1-1. Germline-derived CDR1 and CDR2 are MDHEN and SYDVKM. Termini included, the CDR3 measures 11 amino acids. The CDR3 loop reads CASSGEGSRHC.

V is TRBV27 and J is TRBJ2-3, with TRBD1 matching over 8 bases. This CDR3 has 14 amino acids. Per germline, CDR1 MNHEY and CDR2 SMNVEV (reference sequence). Unmatched junction bases numbered 6, after V lost 4 bases and J lost 6 bases. The DNA for the CDR3 is TGTGCCAGCAGTTCCCGGACAGGGAGGGATACGCAGTATTTT. It is translated as CASSSRTGRDTQYF.

V and J are TRBV6-6 and TRBJ2-2; a possible D gene is TRBD1 (6 bases). Germline-derived CDR1 and CDR2 are MNHNY and SVGAGI (reference sequence). This CDR3 contains 14 residues. The V end lost 5 bases, the J end lost 3 bases, and 10 bases lay between the germline ends. The CDR3 nucleotides read TGTGCCAGCAGTATCCGACAGGACACCGGGGAGCTGTTTTTT. This sequence encodes CASSIRQDTGELFF.

This clone was detected ten times or more. This chain joins TRBV4-1 and TRBJ1-6; no clear D. Trimming stripped 0 bases from V and 4 bases from J, with 16 bases between. The CDR3 is 18 residues long. Looked up from germline, CDR1 is MGHRA and CDR2 is YSYEKL. The CDR3: CASSQEEDPVEYNSPLHF. CDR3 DNA sequence: TGCGCCAGCAGCCAAGAAGAGGATCCTGTAGAGTATAATTCACCCCTCCACTTT.

The chain uses TRBV19 and TRBJ2-7, with 9 bases matching TRBD1. With 1 base clipped from V and 6 bases from J, the junction kept 7 bases outside the gene matches. The CDR3 length is 15 residues. CDR1 and CDR2 from the germline V gene are LNHDA and SQIVND (reference sequence). The CDR3 region is CASSIATGQGVEQYF. The CDR3 nucleotides are TGTGCCAGTAGTATAGCCACGGGACAGGGAGTCGAGCAGTACTTC.

V and J are TRBV28 and TRBJ2-7, with a tentative D call TRBD1 (6 bases). Deletions cut 6 bases from V and 5 bases from J, with 11 bases between. Looked up from germline, CDR1 is MDHEN and CDR2 is SYDVKM. The CDR3 sequence is 12 residues long. The CDR3 nucleotides are TGTGCCAGCAGACAGGGAAGTAACGAGCAGTACTTC. This sequence encodes CASRQGSNEQYF.

In its sample, this clone was seen a few times. This rearrangement joins TRBV14 to TRBJ2-7, with D unclear. V lost 0 bases, J lost 7 bases, and 10 bases lay in between. CDR3 size: 13 residues. Germline values: CDR1 SGHDN, CDR2 FVKESK. CDR3 region: CASSQELTGEQYF. Here the CDR3 DNA reads TGTGCCAGCAGCCAAGAGCTCACGGGTGAGCAGTACTTC.

The chain recombines TRBV10-3 with TRBJ2-7; 11 bases fit TRBD1. The CDR3 sequence is 14 residues long. Germline V gene data show CDR1 as ENHRY and CDR2 as SYGVKD. J was trimmed by 4 bases and V by 6 bases; bases with no gene match: 5. CDR3 protein: CAIRGQGVTYEQYF. DNA of the CDR3: TGTGCCATCAGGGGACAGGGGGTGACTTACGAGCAGTACTTC.

V is TRBV5-1 and J is TRBJ2-1, with TRBD1 matching 9 bases. The CDR3 has 16 amino acids. From germline, CDR1 is SGHRS and CDR2 YFSETQ. The V and J ends lost 4 bases and 5 bases, in that order; junction bases with no gene match: 10. Here the CDR3 DNA reads TGCGCCAGCAGCCTCGACAGGGGGTCTCTAAACAATGAGCAGTTCTTC. It specifies CASSLDRGSLNNEQFF. The full variable domain, completed using reference TRBV5-1 and TRBJ2-1, is KAGVTQTPRYLIKTRGQQVTLSCSPISGHRSVSWYQQTPGQGLQFLFEYFSETQRNKGNFPGRFSGRQFSNSRSEMNVSTLELGDSALYLCASSLDRGSLNNEQFFGPGTRLTVL.

The rearrangement links TRBV18 to TRBJ1-2; the match to TRBD1 covers 8 bases. Germline loops: CDR1 KGHSH, CDR2 LQKENI. Germline trimming cut 4 bases from V and 8 bases from J; bases unmatched to any gene: 9. The CDR3 is 14 residues long. In nucleotides, the CDR3 is TGTGCCAGCTCACAACAGACAGGGGAGTACGGCTACACCTTC. It is translated as CASSQQTGEYGYTF.

This chain joins TRBV15 and TRBJ2-1; D gene uncertain. Trimming shortened V by 2 bases and J by 8 bases, and 7 bases separated the two germline ends. Per germline, CDR1 LNHNV and CDR2 YYDKDF (reference sequence). The CDR3 extends over 12 amino acids. The CDR3 nucleotides are TGTGCCACCAGCAGAATCCCAGATGAGCAGTTCTTC. This translates into CATSRIPDEQFF.

There are a few counts of this clone. V and J are TRBV6-2 or TRBV6-3 and TRBJ1-4; TRBD1 aligns across 7 bases. With V trimmed by 5 bases and J by 6 bases, 9 bases remained unmatched. Looked up from germline, CDR1 is MNHEY and CDR2 is SVGEGT. The CDR3 covers 15 residues. The CDR3 DNA follows: TGTGCCAGCAGTCCCCATAAAACAGGGGATGAAAAACTGTTTTTT. It yields the protein CASSPHKTGDEKLFF.

This chain connects TRBV5-6 to TRBJ2-5, with D tentatively TRBD2 (6 bases). The V gene lost 3 bases and the J gene lost 5 bases, with 14 bases spanning the gap. This CDR3 contains 14 residues. Looked up from germline, CDR1 is SGHDT and CDR2 is YYEEEE. CDR3 loop: CASSSGLQTETQYF. CDR3 nucleotides: TGTGCCAGCAGCTCGGGACTCCAAACGGAGACCCAGTACTTC.

The chain joins TRBV7-9 to TRBJ2-2; D perhaps matches TRBD1 (5 bases). CDR1 and CDR2 from the germline V gene are SEHNR and FQNEAQ (reference sequence). V lost 0 bases and J 5 bases, leaving 22 bases between the germline ends. CDR3 size: 19 residues. The CDR3 is CASSLAQVWNRKSTGELFF. In DNA, the CDR3 is TGTGCCAGCAGCTTAGCGCAAGTCTGGAACAGGAAAAGTACCGGGGAGCTGTTTTTT.

The chain combines TRBV12-5 with TRBJ2-2, with D uncertain. The CDR3 runs to 13 residues. Deletions cut 6 bases from V and 2 bases from J, with 7 bases between. CDR1 and CDR2 (germline): LGHNT, FRNRAP. CDR3 DNA: TGTGCTAGTGGGTTGCTAAACACCGGGGAGCTGTTTTTT. It is translated as CASGLLNTGELFF.

The chain combines TRBV6-1 with TRBJ2-3; D is uncertain. This CDR3 contains 13 residues. Trimming took 6 bases from V and 2 from J, leaving 9 bases between them. CDR1 and CDR2 from the germline V gene are MNHNS and SASEGT. The CDR3 loop is CASRGSDTDTQYF. For the CDR3, the DNA is TGTGCCAGCAGGGGCTCTGACACAGATACGCAGTATTTT.

The chain recombines TRBV10-3 with TRBJ2-5, with 8 bases lining up with TRBD1. The CDR3 length is 15 residues. Germline CDR1 ENHRY, CDR2 SYGVKD. V lost 3 bases, J lost 5 bases, and 8 bases stayed unmatched. The CDR3 spells CAISDRDRPPETQYF. The CDR3, as DNA: TGTGCCATCAGTGACCGGGACAGGCCCCCGGAGACCCAGTACTTC.

This clone was seen a few times. The gene calls are TRBV21-1 and TRBJ1-6. TRBV21-1 counts as a pseudogene. This CDR3 has 14 residues. For the CDR3, the DNA is TGTGCCAGCAGCAAAGGGCGCGGTAATTCACCCCTCCACTTT. It translates to CASSKGRGNSPLHF.

In DNA form, the CDR3 reads TGCGCCAGCAGCTTGACAACCTACGAGCAGTACTTC. It translates to CASSLTTYEQYF. The gene calls are TRBV5-1 and TRBJ2-7; no reliable D call. The germline CDR1 and CDR2 sequences are SGHRS and YFSETQ. This CDR3 comprises 12 residues. V was trimmed by 1 base and J by 2 bases, leaving 4 bases between them.

This chain joins TRBV10-2 and TRBJ1-6; 8 bases agree with TRBD1. The CDR3 runs 14 residues. Germline V gene data show CDR1 as WSHSY and CDR2 as SAAADI. J was trimmed by 7 bases and V by 6 bases; bases with no gene match: 5. The CDR3 loop is CASRPTGVNSPLHF. The CDR3 DNA sequence: TGCGCCAGCAGGCCGACAGGGGTCAATTCACCCCTCCACTTT.

The rearrangement uses TRBV19 and TRBJ1-4; TRBD1 is a possible D gene (5 bases). Looked up from germline, CDR1 is LNHDA and CDR2 is SQIVND (reference sequence). V shed 2 bases and J shed 2 bases, with 9 bases lying between them. This CDR3 is built from 15 residues. In DNA, the CDR3 is TGTGCCAGTAGTATATCAGGGCCCACTAATGAAAAACTGTTTTTT. The encoded protein is CASSISGPTNEKLFF.

The chain links TRBV6-5 to TRBJ1-3, with D perhaps TRBD1 (5 bases). The V end was cut by 11 bases, the J end by 0 bases, with 11 bases between. Germline-derived CDR1 and CDR2 are MNHEY and SVGAGI. CDR3 length equals 13 residues. The chain's CDR3 is CAAGGLSGNTIYF. The CDR3, as DNA: TGTGCCGCGGGGGGTCTCTCTGGAAACACCATATATTTT.

The chain joins TRBV5-1 to TRBJ1-1, with D possibly TRBD1 on 5 matching bases. The germline V gene has CDR1 SGHRS and CDR2 YFSETQ. V gave up 4 bases and J gave up 1 base, with 11 bases separating them. The CDR3 loop spans 14 amino acids. The CDR3 sequence: CASSPRGGNTEAFF. The CDR3 DNA reads TGCGCCAGCAGCCCCCGGGGGGGGAACACTGAAGCTTTCTTT.

The J gene is TRBJ2-3, the V gene TRBV5-1; D unresolved. Germline CDR1 reads SGHRS; CDR2 reads YFSETQ. The ends were cut back, 3 bases at V and 0 bases at J, with 8 bases in the middle. The CDR3 has 14 residues. In nucleotides, the CDR3 is TGCGCCAGCAGCTCTCAGTGGAGCACAGATACGCAGTATTTT. This translates into CASSSQWSTDTQYF.

The chain is built from TRBV18 and TRBJ1-1; D is uncertain. The CDR3 sequence is 18 residues long. Trimming cost V 4 bases and J 0 bases, with 21 bases left between them. Germline values: CDR1 KGHSH, CDR2 LQKENI. CDR3: CASSHSTPFGGMNTEAFF. The CDR3 DNA is TGTGCCAGCTCACACTCCACCCCGTTTGGAGGTATGAACACTGAAGCTTTCTTT.

The chain combines TRBV11-2 with TRBJ1-3, with TRBD1 matching over 10 bases. CDR3 size: 18 residues. The germline V gene encodes CDR1 SGHAT and CDR2 FQNNGV. The V segment lost 0 bases and the J segment 4 bases; nucleotides outside the gene matches: 9. The CDR3: CASSLDRDRGRKGNTIYF. In nucleotides, the CDR3 is TGTGCCAGCAGCTTAGATCGGGACAGGGGTCGAAAAGGAAACACCATATATTTT.

The chain joins TRBV5-1 to TRBJ2-1; D uncertain. V was clipped by 4 bases and J by 0 bases, with 11 bases between them. Germline V lookup: CDR1 SGHRS, CDR2 YFSETQ. The CDR3 extends over 15 amino acids. The CDR3, as DNA: TGCGCCAGCAGCGAAACCTCGAGCTCCTACAATGAGCAGTTCTTC. Translation gives CASSETSSSYNEQFF.